This T cell receptor beta chain is drawn from a study of blood T cell repertoires in COVID-19. Overall study context: Samples representing acute and convalescent COVID-19 were sourced from the United States, Italy and Spain.

In the original workflow: Estimates of nucleated cell counts were drawn from the amplification of reference gene primers. The table came from immunoSEQ multiplex PCR; TCRdb's copy has only in-frame clones and leaves some out. V, J and clone size reflect that table, while D and trimming were determined from the DNA. Among 60,000 to 70,000 clones, about 90% were seen once, and the ten largest hold around 14%. With 0 bases removed from V and 5 bases from J, the gap between germline ends came to 13 bases. The CDR3 has 15 amino acids. CDR1 and CDR2 (germline): SGHDN, FVKESK. This sequence originates from a human donor with active COVID-19. The donor label of this sample is uncertain. Material for sequencing was peripheral blood. The V call is TRBV14, the J call TRBJ1-1; no clear D gene. CDR3 sequence reads: CASSQDDWGGTEAFF. DNA of the CDR3: TGTGCCAGCAGCCAAGATGACTGGGGAGGGACTGAAGCTTTCTTT.